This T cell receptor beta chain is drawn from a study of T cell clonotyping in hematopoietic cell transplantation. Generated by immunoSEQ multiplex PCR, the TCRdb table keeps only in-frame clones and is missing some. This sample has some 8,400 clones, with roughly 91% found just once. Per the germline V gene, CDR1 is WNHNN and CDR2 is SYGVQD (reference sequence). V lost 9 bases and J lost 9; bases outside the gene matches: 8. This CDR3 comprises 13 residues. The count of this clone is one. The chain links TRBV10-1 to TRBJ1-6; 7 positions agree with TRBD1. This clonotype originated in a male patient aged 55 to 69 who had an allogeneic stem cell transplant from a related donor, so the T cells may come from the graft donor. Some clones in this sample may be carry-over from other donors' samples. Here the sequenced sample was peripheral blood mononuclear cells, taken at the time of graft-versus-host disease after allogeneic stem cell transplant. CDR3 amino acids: CARKTGFCSPLHF. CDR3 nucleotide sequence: TGCGCCAGAAAGACAGGGTTCTGTTCACCCCTCCACTTT.